A selection of T cell receptor beta chains follows, all from one sample in a study of beta chain features in type 1 diabetes. Generated by immunoSEQ multiplex PCR, the TCRdb table keeps only in-frame clones and is missing some. The data hold 860,000 or so clones, with 15% to 20% observed a single time. Sequencing was performed on naive CD4+ T cells from blood. The receptors come from a young woman in good health. CDR3s include the opening cysteine and the closing phenylalanine or tryptophan. D genes are given only for firm matches. Size is stated for part of the rows, as once, few or many counts, or as a class when the clone is expanded.

V gene,J gene,D gene,clone size,CDR3 DNA,CDR3 protein
TRBV10-3,TRBJ1-5,NA,few,TGTGCCATCAGCGGGGGAAAAGATAGCAATCAGCCCCAGCATTTT,CAISGGKDSNQPQHF
TRBV11-2,TRBJ1-3,NA,few,TGTGCCAGCAGTTTGATCTCCTCTGGAAACACCATATATTTT,CASSLISSGNTIYF
TRBV6-6,TRBJ2-1,NA,few,TGTGCCAGCAGTCTTAAGATAGGGCGGTACAATGAGCAGTTCTTC,CASSLKIGRYNEQFF
TRBV7-2,TRBJ1-1,NA,NA,TGTGCCAGCAGCTCCCGCGGGAACACTGAAGCTTTCTTT,CASSSRGNTEAFF
TRBV28,TRBJ2-4,NA,NA,TGTGCCAGCAGCGCCTTGGGGGCTAGAGCCAAAAACATTCAGTACTTC,CASSALGARAKNIQYF
TRBV7-2,TRBJ1-2,NA,NA,TGTGCCAGCAGCTTAGTACAGGGAAGGAATGGCTACACCTTC,CASSLVQGRNGYTF
TRBV11-2,TRBJ2-1,NA,NA,TGTGCCAGCAGCTCAAGCCGGGCCCACCTCCGGGAGCAGTTCTTC,CASSSSRAHLREQFF
TRBV7-3,TRBJ2-1,NA,NA,TGTGCCAGCAGCTTAACGATCCGAGGAACCTACAATGAGCAGTTCTTC,CASSLTIRGTYNEQFF
TRBV2,TRBJ2-5,TRBD1,NA,TGTGCCAGCAGTGAAGCATGGACAGGGCCTGAGACCCAGTACTTC,CASSEAWTGPETQYF
TRBV7-3,TRBJ2-3,NA,few,TGTGCCAGCAGCTTCAACCGGGACCCGGGCACAGATACGCAGTATTTT,CASSFNRDPGTDTQYF
TRBV7-9,TRBJ2-2,TRBD2,NA,TGTGCCAGCAGCCCCCGAAGCGGGAGTTACACCGGGGAGCTGTTTTTT,CASSPRSGSYTGELFF
TRBV27,TRBJ1-2,NA,few,TGTGCCAGCAGTTATCAGATTTTCACCTTC,CASSYQIFTF
TRBV7-9,TRBJ1-2,NA,few,TGTGCCAGCAGCTTCGCGCCAGGGGAACGGTATGGCTACACCTTC,CASSFAPGERYGYTF
TRBV7-3,TRBJ2-7,TRBD2,few,TGTGCCAGCAGCCCCCAAGCGGGAGGGGGCTACGAGCAGTACTTC,CASSPQAGGGYEQYF
TRBV11-2,TRBJ2-2,NA,few,TGTGCCAGCAGCCCGTTTGGCGGGGAGCTGTTTTTT,CASSPFGGELFF
TRBV7-9,TRBJ2-1,NA,NA,TGTGCCAGCAGCGTACAGAGGTTACGGGGCGGTGAGCAGTTCTTC,CASSVQRLRGGEQFF
TRBV7-2,TRBJ2-2,TRBD2,few,TGTGCCAGCAGCTTAATCCAAGCGGGAGTCGCCGGGGAGCTGTTTTTT,CASSLIQAGVAGELFF
TRBV7-9,TRBJ1-5,NA,few,TGTGCCAGCAGCCCAGCTCTCGCGAATCAGCCCCAGCATTTT,CASSPALANQPQHF
TRBV25-1,TRBJ2-5,TRBD2,once,TGTGCCAGCAGTGACAGCCGACTAGCGAAAGAGACCCAGTACTTC,CASSDSRLAKETQYF
TRBV6-5,TRBJ2-1,NA,NA,TGTGCCAGCAGTCGGCAGGGGTTGTACAATGAGCAGTTCTTC,CASSRQGLYNEQFF
TRBV15,TRBJ1-2,NA,NA,TGTGCCACCAGCAGAGTGGCGTTACTGACTAACTATGGCTACACCTTC,CATSRVALLTNYGYTF
TRBV7-2,TRBJ2-3,NA,few,TGTGCCAGCAGCCAAGGATTCCTCACAGATACGCAGTATTTT,CASSQGFLTDTQYF
TRBV9,TRBJ2-1,TRBD1,NA,TGTGCCAGCAGCGTAGGCTGGACAGGTTCCAACAATGAGCAGTTCTTC,CASSVGWTGSNNEQFF
TRBV5-4,TRBJ2-2,NA,few,TGTGCCAGCAGCTTGGCCCAGCGAGACACCGGGGAGCTGTTTTTT,CASSLAQRDTGELFF
TRBV18,TRBJ2-2,NA,few,TGTGCCAGCTCACCCAACCAGAGATACACCGGGGAGCTGTTTTTT,CASSPNQRYTGELFF
TRBV29-1,TRBJ2-1,NA,NA,TGCAGCGCCCAGGGGCTGGATGAGCAGTTCTTC,CSAQGLDEQFF
TRBV11-1,TRBJ2-3,NA,NA,TGTGCCAGCAACGACGCACGCACCACAGATACGCAGTATTTT,CASNDARTTDTQYF
TRBV20-1,TRBJ1-2,NA,NA,TGCAGTGCTAGTAGGGGGGATGGCTACACCTTC,CSASRGDGYTF
TRBV7-2,TRBJ2-1,NA,NA,TGTGCCAGCAGGCTGGGGGATGAGCAGTTCTTC,CASRLGDEQFF
TRBV7-8,TRBJ2-3,TRBD2,NA,TGTGCCAGCAGCTCCGGGAGGCTAGCGGAGAGGAGCACAGATACGCAGTATTTT,CASSSGRLAERSTDTQYF
TRBV4-3,TRBJ2-3,NA,NA,TGCGCCAGCAGCCATGGTGACACGGACACAGATACGCAGTATTTT,CASSHGDTDTDTQYF
TRBV4-3,TRBJ2-1,NA,NA,TGCGCCAGCAGCCAAACCTGGGCCCTTGGGTACAATGAGCAGTTCTTC,CASSQTWALGYNEQFF
TRBV15,TRBJ2-1,TRBD2,NA,TGTGCCACCAGCCCCGGTACTAGCGGGAGTAATGAGCAGTTCTTC,CATSPGTSGSNEQFF
TRBV7-9,TRBJ2-7,TRBD1,few,TGTGCCAGCAGCTTGGGACAGGATCACCACGAGCAGTACTTC,CASSLGQDHHEQYF
TRBV7-9,TRBJ2-6,NA,NA,TGTGCCATTTCTAGGTCGGGATCTGGGGCCAACGTCCTGACTTTC,CAISRSGSGANVLTF
TRBV28,TRBJ2-7,NA,few,TGTGCCAGCAACCCGTGGGGGGCGGAAGACGAGCAGTACTTC,CASNPWGAEDEQYF
TRBV10-3,TRBJ1-1,TRBD1,few,TGTGCCATCAGAGGGACAGAGAACACTGAAGCTTTCTTT,CAIRGTENTEAFF
TRBV10-3,TRBJ2-5,NA,NA,TGTGCCATCAGTGAGTCCGGAGAGACCCAGTACTTC,CAISESGETQYF
TRBV9,TRBJ2-1,NA,few,TGTGCCAGCAGCGTAAATGCAGCCTACAATGAGCAGTTCTTC,CASSVNAAYNEQFF
TRBV5-4,TRBJ2-5,NA,NA,TGTGCCAGCAGCTTGGAGGGAGTGGGAGAGACCCAGTACTTC,CASSLEGVGETQYF
TRBV5-4,TRBJ2-2,NA,few,TGTGCCAGCAGCCTCACCGGATCCTCCGGGGAGCTGTTTTTT,CASSLTGSSGELFF
TRBV7-8,TRBJ2-7,NA,NA,TGTGCCAGCAGCTTATTAGGGGGAAGCTCCTACGAGCAGTACTTC,CASSLLGGSSYEQYF
TRBV7-9,TRBJ2-5,TRBD2,NA,TGTGCCAGCAGCTTACTAGCGGGCGAGACCCAGTACTTC,CASSLLAGETQYF
TRBV7-9,TRBJ2-7,NA,NA,TGTGCCAGCAGCTTAGTGCGGGAAGTAAACGAGCAGTACTTC,CASSLVREVNEQYF
TRBV6-1,TRBJ2-3,NA,NA,TGTGCCAGCAGTGAAGCCGGAGATACGCAGTATTTT,CASSEAGDTQYF
TRBV10-3,TRBJ1-5,TRBD1,many,TGTGCCAGCTCCGGGACAGAGAATCAGCCCCAGCATTTT,CASSGTENQPQHF
TRBV28,TRBJ2-3,TRBD1,few,TGTGCCAGCAGTTCCCGGGACAGGGGTGGGAATTTT,CASSSRDRGGNF
TRBV20-1,TRBJ2-5,NA,few,TGCAGTGCTAGTTCAGTGGAGACCCAGTACTTC,CSASSVETQYF
TRBV29-1,TRBJ1-2,NA,NA,TGCAGCGTTGAATACCCCGTGGTCGGTGGCTACACCTTC,CSVEYPVVGGYTF
TRBV28,TRBJ2-7,NA,NA,TGTGCCAGCAGCCCCCCGGACAGTCACTACGAGCAGTACTTC,CASSPPDSHYEQYF
TRBV10-3,TRBJ2-6,TRBD1,NA,TGTGCCATCAGAACAGGGGCCTTAAGTTCTGGGGCCAACGTCCTGACTTTC,CAIRTGALSSGANVLTF
TRBV27,TRBJ2-7,NA,NA,TGTGCCAGCAGTTTAGTCAACAGGAGAACCTACGAGCAGTACTTC,CASSLVNRRTYEQYF
TRBV2,TRBJ2-7,TRBD1,few,TGTGCCAGCAGTGATACAGGGGCAGACTACGAGCAGTACTTC,CASSDTGADYEQYF
TRBV7-2,TRBJ2-1,TRBD2,few,TGTGCCAGCAGGCCCGGGACTAGCGGGATTTACAATGAGCAGTTCTTC,CASRPGTSGIYNEQFF
TRBV7-8,TRBJ1-2,NA,few,TGTGCCAGTATGGGAGTTAACTATGGCTACACCTTC,CASMGVNYGYTF
TRBV5-1,TRBJ2-1,NA,NA,TGCGCCAGCAGCTTGGCGTCAGGGTCCCTCGGTGAGCAGTTCTTC,CASSLASGSLGEQFF
TRBV4-3,TRBJ2-7,NA,NA,TGCGCCAGCAGCCAAAGTTCCGGGGGAGCCTACGAGCAGTACTTC,CASSQSSGGAYEQYF
TRBV7-2,TRBJ2-7,NA,few,TGTGCCAGCAGCGAAATGGGCAGGGTCTCCCCCGAGCAGTACTTC,CASSEMGRVSPEQYF
TRBV29-1,TRBJ2-1,NA,few,TGCAGCGTTGAGTTCCCGGGCCGGGATGAGCAGTTCTTC,CSVEFPGRDEQFF